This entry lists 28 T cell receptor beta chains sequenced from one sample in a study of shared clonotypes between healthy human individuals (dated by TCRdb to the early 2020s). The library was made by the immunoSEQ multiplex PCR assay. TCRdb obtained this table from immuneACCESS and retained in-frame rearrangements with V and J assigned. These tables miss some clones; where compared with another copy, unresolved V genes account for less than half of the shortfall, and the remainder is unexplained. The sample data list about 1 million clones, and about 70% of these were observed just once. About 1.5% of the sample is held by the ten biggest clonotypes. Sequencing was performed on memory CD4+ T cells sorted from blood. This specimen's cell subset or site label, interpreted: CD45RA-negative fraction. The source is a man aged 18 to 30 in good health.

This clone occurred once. The CDR3, as DNA: TGTGCCAGCAGCCAGACAGGGGGCAAATACGAGCAGTACTTC. Translated, it gives CASSQTGGKYEQYF. The V gene is TRBV28, the J gene TRBJ2-7; 10 positions agree with TRBD1. V trimming: 6 bases; J trimming: 4 bases; junction bases outside the gene matches: 6. Germline loops: CDR1 MDHEN, CDR2 SYDVKM. This CDR3 region has 14 residues. The full variable domain, in which reference TRBV28 and TRBJ2-7 provide the parts outside the CDR3, is DVKVTQSSRYLVKRTGEKVFLECVQDMDHENMFWYRQDPGLGLRLIYFSYDVKMKEKGDIPEGYSVSREKKERFSLILESASTNQTSMYLCASSQTGGKYEQYFGPGTRLTVT.

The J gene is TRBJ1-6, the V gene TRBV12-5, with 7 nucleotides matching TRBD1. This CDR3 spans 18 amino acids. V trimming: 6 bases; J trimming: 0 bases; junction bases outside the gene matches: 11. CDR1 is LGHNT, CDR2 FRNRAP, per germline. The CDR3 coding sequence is TGTGCTAGTGGACTACAGGGGAGGACCAGCTCCTATAATTCACCCCTCCACTTT. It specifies CASGLQGRTSSYNSPLHF. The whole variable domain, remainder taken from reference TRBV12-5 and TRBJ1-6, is DARVTQTPRHKVTEMGQEVTMRCQPILGHNTVFWYRQTMMQGLELLAYFRNRAPLDDSGMPKDRFSAEMPDATLATLKIQPSEPRDSAVYFCASGLQGRTSSYNSPLHFGNGTRLTVT.

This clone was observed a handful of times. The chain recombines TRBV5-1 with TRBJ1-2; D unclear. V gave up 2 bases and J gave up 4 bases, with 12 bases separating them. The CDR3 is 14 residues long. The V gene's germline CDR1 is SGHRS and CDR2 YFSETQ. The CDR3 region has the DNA TGCGCCAGCAGCTTTGGAGCTCCTTTCTATGGCTACACCTTC. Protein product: CASSFGAPFYGYTF. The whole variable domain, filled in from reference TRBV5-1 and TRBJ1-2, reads KAGVTQTPRYLIKTRGQQVTLSCSPISGHRSVSWYQQTPGQGLQFLFEYFSETQRNKGNFPGRFSGRQFSNSRSEMNVSTLELGDSALYLCASSFGAPFYGYTFGSGTRLTVV.

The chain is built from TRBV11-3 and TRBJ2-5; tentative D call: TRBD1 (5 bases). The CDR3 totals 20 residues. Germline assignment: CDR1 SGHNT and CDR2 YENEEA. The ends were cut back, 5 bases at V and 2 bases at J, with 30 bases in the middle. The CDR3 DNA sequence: TGTGCCAGCAGCCACGTCCGGATCCATCACCCTGGGGCAATTCAAGAGACCCAGTACTTC. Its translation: CASSHVRIHHPGAIQETQYF.

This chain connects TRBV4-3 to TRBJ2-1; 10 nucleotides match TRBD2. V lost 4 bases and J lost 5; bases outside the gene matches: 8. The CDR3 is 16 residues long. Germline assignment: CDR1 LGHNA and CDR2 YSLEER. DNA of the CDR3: TGCGCCAGCAGCCTATTCGGGACTAGCGAGAACAATGAGCAGTTCTTC. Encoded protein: CASSLFGTSENNEQFF.

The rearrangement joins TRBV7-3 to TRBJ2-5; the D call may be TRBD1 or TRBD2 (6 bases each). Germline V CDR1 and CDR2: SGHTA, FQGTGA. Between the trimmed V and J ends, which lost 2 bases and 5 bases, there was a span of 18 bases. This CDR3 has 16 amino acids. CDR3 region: CASSLEPGGPRETQYF. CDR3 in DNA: TGTGCCAGCAGCTTAGAGCCCGGGGGCCCACGGGAGACCCAGTACTTC.

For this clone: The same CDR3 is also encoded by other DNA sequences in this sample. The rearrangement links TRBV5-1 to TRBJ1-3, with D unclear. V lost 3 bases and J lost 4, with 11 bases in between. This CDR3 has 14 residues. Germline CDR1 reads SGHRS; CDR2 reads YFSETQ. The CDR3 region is CASSSGGEGNTIYF. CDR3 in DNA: TGCGCCAGCAGCTCCGGCGGAGAAGGAAACACCATATATTTT.

The CDR3 DNA sequence: TGTGCCAGCAGCGCCCCGCCAAACACTGAAGCTTTCTTT. Its protein product is CASSAPPNTEAFF. This sequence joins TRBV7-2 and TRBJ1-1; D unresolved. The CDR3 consists of 13 residues. Germline V gene data show CDR1 as SGHTA and CDR2 as FQGNSA. Trimming removed 5 bases at V and 2 bases at J, with 9 bases between.

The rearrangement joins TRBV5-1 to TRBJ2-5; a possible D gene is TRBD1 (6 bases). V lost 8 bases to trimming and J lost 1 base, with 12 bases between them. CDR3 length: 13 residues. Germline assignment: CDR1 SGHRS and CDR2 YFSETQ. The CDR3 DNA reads TGCGCCAGTCAGGACAGTCGCCAAGAGACCCAGTACTTC. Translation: CASQDSRQETQYF.

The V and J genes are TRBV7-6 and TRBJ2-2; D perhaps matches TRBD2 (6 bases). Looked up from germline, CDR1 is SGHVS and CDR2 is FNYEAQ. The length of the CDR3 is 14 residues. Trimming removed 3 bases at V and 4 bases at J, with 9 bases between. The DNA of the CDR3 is TGTGCCAGCAGCTTTACAGCGGGCACCGGGGAGCTGTTTTTT. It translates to CASSFTAGTGELFF.

CDR3 sequence reads: CASRLQGMYQETQYF. The CDR3 DNA follows: TGTGCCAGCAGATTACAGGGGATGTACCAAGAGACCCAGTACTTC. The rearrangement uses TRBV2 and TRBJ2-5, with 7 bases matching TRBD1. The CDR3 has 15 residues. Germline V CDR1 and CDR2: SNHLY, FYNNEI. The V and J ends lost 6 bases and 0 bases, in that order; junction bases with no gene match: 7.

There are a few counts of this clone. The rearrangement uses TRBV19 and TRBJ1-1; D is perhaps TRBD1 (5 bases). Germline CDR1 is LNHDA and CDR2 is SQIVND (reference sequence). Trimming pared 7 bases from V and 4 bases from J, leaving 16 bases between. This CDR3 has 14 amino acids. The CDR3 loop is CASKKSSGATEAFF. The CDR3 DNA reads TGTGCCAGTAAAAAATCCAGTGGGGCCACTGAAGCTTTCTTT.

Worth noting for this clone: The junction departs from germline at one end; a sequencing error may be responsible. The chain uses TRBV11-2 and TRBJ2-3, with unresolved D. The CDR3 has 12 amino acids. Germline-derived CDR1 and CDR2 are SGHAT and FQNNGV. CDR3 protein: CANSSAQDTQYF. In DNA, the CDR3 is TGTGCCAACAGCTCCGCTCAAGATACGCAGTATTTT.

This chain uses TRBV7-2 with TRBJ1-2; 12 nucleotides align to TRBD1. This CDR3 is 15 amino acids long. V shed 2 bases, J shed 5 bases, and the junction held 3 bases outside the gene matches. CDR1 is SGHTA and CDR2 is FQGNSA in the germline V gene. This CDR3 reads CASSLLGQGAYGYTF. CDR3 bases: TGTGCCAGCAGCTTACTGGGACAGGGGGCATATGGCTACACCTTC.

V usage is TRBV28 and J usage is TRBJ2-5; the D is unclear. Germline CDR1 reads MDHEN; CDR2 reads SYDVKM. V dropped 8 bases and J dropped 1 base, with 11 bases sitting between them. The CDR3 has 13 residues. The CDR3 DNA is TGTGCCAGCGCCGCGGCGGTCCAAGAGACCCAGTACTTC. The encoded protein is CASAAAVQETQYF.

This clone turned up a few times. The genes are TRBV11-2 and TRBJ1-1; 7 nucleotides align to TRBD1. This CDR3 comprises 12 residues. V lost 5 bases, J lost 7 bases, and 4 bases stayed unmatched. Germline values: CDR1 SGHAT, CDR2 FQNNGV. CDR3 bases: TGTGCCAGCAGCCGGACAGGATTTGAAGCTTTCTTT. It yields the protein CASSRTGFEAFF.

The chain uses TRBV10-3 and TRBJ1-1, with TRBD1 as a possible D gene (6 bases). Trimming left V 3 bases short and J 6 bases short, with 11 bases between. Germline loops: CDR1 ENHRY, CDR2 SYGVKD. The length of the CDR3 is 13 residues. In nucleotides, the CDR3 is TGTGCCATCAGTGATCAACAGGGATCTGAAGCTTTCTTT. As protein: CAISDQQGSEAFF.

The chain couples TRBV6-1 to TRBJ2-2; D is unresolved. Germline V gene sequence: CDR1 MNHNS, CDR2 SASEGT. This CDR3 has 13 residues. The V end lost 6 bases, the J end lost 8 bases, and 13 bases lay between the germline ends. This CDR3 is CASSSVRGGELFF. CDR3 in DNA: TGTGCCAGCAGCTCCGTCCGCGGTGGGGAGCTGTTTTTT.

CDR3: CASSYNSNQPQHF. The CDR3, as DNA: TGTGCCAGCAGCTACAATAGCAATCAGCCCCAGCATTTT. The J gene is TRBJ1-5, the V gene TRBV11-2; D is ambiguous. CDR3 length: 13 amino acids. Per germline, CDR1 SGHAT and CDR2 FQNNGV. Between the trimmed V and J ends, which lost 4 bases and 0 bases, there was a span of 4 bases. Full variable domain (missing parts from reference TRBV11-2 and TRBJ1-5): EAGVAQSPRYKIIEKRQSVAFWCNPISGHATLYWYQQILGQGPKLLIQFQNNGVVDDSQLPKDRFSAERLKGVDSTLKIQPAKLEDSAVYLCASSYNSNQPQHFGDGTRLSIL.

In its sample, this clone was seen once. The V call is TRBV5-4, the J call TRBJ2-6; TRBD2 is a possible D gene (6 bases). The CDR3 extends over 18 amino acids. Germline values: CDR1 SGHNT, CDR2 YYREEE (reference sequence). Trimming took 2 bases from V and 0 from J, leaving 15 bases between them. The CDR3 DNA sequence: TGTGCCAGCAGCTTTGGTGGGCGGGGCTTCTCTGGGGCCAACGTCCTGACTTTC. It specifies CASSFGGRGFSGANVLTF. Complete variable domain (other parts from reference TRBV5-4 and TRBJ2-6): ETGVTQSPTHLIKTRGQQVTLRCSSQSGHNTVSWYQQALGQGPQFIFQYYREEENGRGNFPPRFSGLQFPNYSSELNVNALELDDSALYLCASSFGGRGFSGANVLTFGAGSRLTVL.

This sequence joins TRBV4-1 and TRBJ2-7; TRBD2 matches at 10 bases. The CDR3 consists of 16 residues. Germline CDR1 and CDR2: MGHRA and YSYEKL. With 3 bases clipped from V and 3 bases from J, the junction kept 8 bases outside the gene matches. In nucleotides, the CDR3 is TGCGCCAGCAGCCACTATTCTAGCGGGGGTTTCTACGAGCAGTACTTC. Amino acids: CASSHYSSGGFYEQYF.

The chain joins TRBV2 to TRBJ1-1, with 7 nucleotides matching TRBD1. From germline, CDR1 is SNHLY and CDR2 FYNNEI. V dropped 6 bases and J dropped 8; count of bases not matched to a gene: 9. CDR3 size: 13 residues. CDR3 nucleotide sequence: TGTGCCAGCAGCCTGACAGGGTTTAGCGAAGCTTTCTTT. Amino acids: CASSLTGFSEAFF.

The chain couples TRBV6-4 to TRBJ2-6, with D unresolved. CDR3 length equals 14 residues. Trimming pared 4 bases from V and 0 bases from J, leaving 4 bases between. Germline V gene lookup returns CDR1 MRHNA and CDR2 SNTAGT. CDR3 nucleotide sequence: TGTGCCAGCAGTGTTAACTCTGGGGCCAACGTCCTGACTTTC. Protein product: CASSVNSGANVLTF.

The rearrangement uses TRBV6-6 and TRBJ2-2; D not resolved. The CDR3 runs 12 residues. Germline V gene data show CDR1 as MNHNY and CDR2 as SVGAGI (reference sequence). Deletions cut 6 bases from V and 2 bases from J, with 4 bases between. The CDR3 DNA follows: TGTGCCAGCAGGACTAACACCGGGGAGCTGTTTTTT. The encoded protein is CASRTNTGELFF.

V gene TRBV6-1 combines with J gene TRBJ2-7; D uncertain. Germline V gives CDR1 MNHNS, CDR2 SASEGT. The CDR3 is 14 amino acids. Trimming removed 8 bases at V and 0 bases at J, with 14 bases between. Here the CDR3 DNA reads TGTGCCAGCTCGACGGGCCAAAGCTCCTACGAGCAGTACTTC. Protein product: CASSTGQSSYEQYF.

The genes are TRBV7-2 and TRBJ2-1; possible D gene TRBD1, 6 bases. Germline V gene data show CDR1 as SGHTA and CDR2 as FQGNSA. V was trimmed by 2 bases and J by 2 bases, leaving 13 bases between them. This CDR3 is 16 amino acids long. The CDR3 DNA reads TGTGCCAGCAGCTTATTGGGCAGGGGACCCTACAATGAGCAGTTCTTC. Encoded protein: CASSLLGRGPYNEQFF.

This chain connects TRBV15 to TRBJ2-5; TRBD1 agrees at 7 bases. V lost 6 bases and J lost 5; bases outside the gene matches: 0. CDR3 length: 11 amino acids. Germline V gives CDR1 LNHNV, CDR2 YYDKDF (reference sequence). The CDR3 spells CATRTGETQYF. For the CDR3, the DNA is TGTGCCACCAGGACAGGGGAGACCCAGTACTTC.

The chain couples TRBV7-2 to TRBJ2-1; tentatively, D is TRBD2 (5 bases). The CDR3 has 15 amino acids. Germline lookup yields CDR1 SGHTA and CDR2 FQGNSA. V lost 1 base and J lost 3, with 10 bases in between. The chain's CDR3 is CASSLGGHGYNEQFF. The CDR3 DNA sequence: TGTGCCAGCAGCTTAGGAGGGCATGGCTACAATGAGCAGTTCTTC.